This TCR beta chain was captured by sequencing in a study of OX40 agonist ivuxolimab in advanced cancers. Study in general: Of the participants, around 39% had some prior anti-PD-1, anti-PD-L1 or anti-CTLA-4 therapy, which was allowed.

This clone has only one observation. Clones were read by immunoSEQ multiplex PCR, and TCRdb kept only the in-frame ones, dropping some. The profile covers over 100,000 clones, with less than 95% appearing a single time and around 1% taken by the ten largest. Blood sampling was done at baseline, cycle 4 day 1, and cycle 7 day 1. The sequenced sample was CD4+ or CD8+ T cells sorted from blood, obtained in a trial of the OX40 agonist ivuxolimab. The clonotype originates from an adult with an advanced solid tumor such as melanoma, head and neck, liver or kidney cancer.

The CDR3 loop is CASSDLGQGAYEQYF. As DNA, the CDR3 is TGTGCCAGCAGCGACCTCGGGCAAGGTGCCTACGAGCAGTACTTC. This sequence joins TRBV2 and TRBJ2-5; no firm D call. The J call is in doubt because the DNA end fits TRBJ2-7 better. Germline assignment: CDR1 SNHLY and CDR2 FYNNEI. This CDR3 region has 15 residues.